This TCR beta chain came from a study of T-cell reconstitution after alpha-beta-depleted transplantation in children. As to this clonotype: Its antigen is not known.

Per germline, CDR1 LGHDT and CDR2 YNNKEL (reference sequence). V lost 1 base to trimming and J lost 9 bases; unmatched junction nucleotides: 5. The CDR3 consists of 14 residues. Broader study findings: Reportedly, only several hundred clones from non-depleted graft cells drove alpha-beta T-cell counts at about two months. T-cell counts and diversity at one year following transplant were attributed mainly to newly produced T cells. Surviving thymic progenitors and recipient T cells were the source of high TCRbeta diversity at day 60 in some patients.

TCRbeta library construction was performed incorporating unique molecular identifiers. Using its own MiXCR run on the PCR reads, TCRdb lists one record per CDR3 protein. In the table there are roughly 670,000 distinct CDR3 sequences, about an eighth of which are singletons. Sequencing was performed on PBMCs, taken before TCRalphabeta/CD19-depleted stem cell transplant. The TCR was taken from a girl aged 2 to 9 with congenital amegakaryocytic thrombocytopenia, due to receive a stem cell transplant. This chain joins TRBV3-1 and TRBJ1-5; 8 nucleotides align to TRBD1. The CDR3: CASSQADRGGPQHF. For the CDR3, the DNA is TGTGCCAGCAGCCAAGCTGACAGGGGAGGGCCCCAGCATTTT. Looking up the rest from reference TRBV3-1 and TRBJ1-5 gives the full variable domain: DTAVSQTPKYLVTQMGNDKSIKCEQNLGHDTMYWYKQDSKKFLKIMFSYNNKELIINETVPNRFSPKSPDKAHLNLHINSLELGDSAVYFCASSQADRGGPQHFGDGTRLSIL.